This T cell receptor (beta chain) was captured in a study of shared clonotypes between healthy human individuals. The method was immunoSEQ multiplex PCR; TCRdb's version includes in-frame clones alone and lacks a portion of them. The sample gives about 710,000 clones, 55% to 85% of which show up once; around 2% is in the top ten. This clone turned up a few times. In germline, CDR1 is GTSNPN, CDR2 SVGIG (reference sequence). The CDR3 spans 14 residues. The ends were cut back, 6 bases at V and 9 bases at J, with 18 bases in the middle. The sample comprised memory CD4+ T cells sorted from blood. Sample subset: CD45RA-negative fraction. The clonotype was recovered from a woman aged 25 to 39 in good health. The chain uses TRBV30 and TRBJ1-6; D remains unclear. In nucleotides, the CDR3 is TGTGCCTGCTCGATCGAGGGATGGGGTTCACCCCTCCACTTT. Protein: CACSIEGWGSPLHF.